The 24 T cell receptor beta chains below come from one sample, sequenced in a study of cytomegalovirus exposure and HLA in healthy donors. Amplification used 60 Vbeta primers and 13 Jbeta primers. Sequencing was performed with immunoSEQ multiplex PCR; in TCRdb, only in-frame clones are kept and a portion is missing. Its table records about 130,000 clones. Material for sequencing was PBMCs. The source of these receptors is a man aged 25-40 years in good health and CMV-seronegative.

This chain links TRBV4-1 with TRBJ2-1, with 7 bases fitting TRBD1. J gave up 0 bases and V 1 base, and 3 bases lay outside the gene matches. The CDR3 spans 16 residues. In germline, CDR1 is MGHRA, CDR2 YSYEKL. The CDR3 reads CASSQAGTDSYNEQFF. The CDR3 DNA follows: TGCGCCAGCAGCCAAGCTGGGACAGACTCCTACAATGAGCAGTTCTTC.

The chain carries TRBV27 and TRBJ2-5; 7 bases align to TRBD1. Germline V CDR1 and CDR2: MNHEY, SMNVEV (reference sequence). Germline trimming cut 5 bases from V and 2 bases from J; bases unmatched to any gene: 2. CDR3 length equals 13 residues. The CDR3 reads CASSDRVQETQYF. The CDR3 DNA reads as TGTGCCAGCAGTGACAGGGTACAAGAGACCCAGTACTTC.

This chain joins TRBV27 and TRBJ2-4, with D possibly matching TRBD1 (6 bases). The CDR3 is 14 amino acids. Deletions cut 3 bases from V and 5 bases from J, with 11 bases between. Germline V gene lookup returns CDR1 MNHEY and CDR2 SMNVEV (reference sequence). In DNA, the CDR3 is TGTGCCAGCAGTTTTTCAGGGGTCCAAAACATTCAGTACTTC. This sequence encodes CASSFSGVQNIQYF.

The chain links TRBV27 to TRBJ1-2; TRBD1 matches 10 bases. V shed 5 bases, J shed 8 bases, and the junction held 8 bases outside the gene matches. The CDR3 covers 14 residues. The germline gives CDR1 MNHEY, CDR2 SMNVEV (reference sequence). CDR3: CASSPRQGAGGYTF. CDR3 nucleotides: TGTGCCAGCAGTCCCAGACAGGGGGCGGGAGGCTACACCTTC.

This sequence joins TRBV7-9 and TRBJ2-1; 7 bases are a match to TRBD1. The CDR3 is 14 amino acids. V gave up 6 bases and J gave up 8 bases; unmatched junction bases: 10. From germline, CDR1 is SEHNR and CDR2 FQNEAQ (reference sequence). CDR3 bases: TGTGCCAGCAGTCGAAACCGGGACAGCTATGAGCAGTTCTTC. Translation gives CASSRNRDSYEQFF. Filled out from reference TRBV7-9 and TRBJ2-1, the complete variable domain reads DTGVSQNPRHKITKRGQNVTFRCDPISEHNRLYWYRQTLGQGPEFLTYFQNEAQLEKSRLLSDRFSAERPKGSFSTLEIQRTEQGDSAMYLCASSRNRDSYEQFFGPGTRLTVL.

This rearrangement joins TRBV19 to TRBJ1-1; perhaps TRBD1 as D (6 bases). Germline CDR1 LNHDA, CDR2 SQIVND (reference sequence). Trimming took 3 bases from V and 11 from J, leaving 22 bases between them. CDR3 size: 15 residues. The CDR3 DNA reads TGTGCCAGTAGTATTAGTCCAGGGGTTTCTTCGGAGGCTTTCTTT. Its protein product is CASSISPGVSSEAFF.

The CDR3 DNA is TGTGCCATCAGTGGGGGTAGCGGGAGTGCCGGGGAGCTGTTTTTT. It is translated as CAISGGSGSAGELFF. The chain carries TRBV10-3 and TRBJ2-2, with 9 bases fitting TRBD2. Germline trimming cut 4 bases from V and 6 bases from J; bases unmatched to any gene: 6. The CDR3 spans 15 residues. Germline assignment: CDR1 ENHRY and CDR2 SYGVKD.

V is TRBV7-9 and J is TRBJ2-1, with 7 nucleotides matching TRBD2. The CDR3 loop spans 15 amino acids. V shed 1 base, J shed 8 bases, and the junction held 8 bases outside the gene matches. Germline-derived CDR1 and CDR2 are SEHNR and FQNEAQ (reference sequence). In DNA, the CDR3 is TGTGCCAGCAGCTTAGGGCGGGAGATGGTGGATGAGCAGTTCTTC. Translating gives CASSLGREMVDEQFF. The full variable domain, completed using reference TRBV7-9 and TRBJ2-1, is DTGVSQNPRHKITKRGQNVTFRCDPISEHNRLYWYRQTLGQGPEFLTYFQNEAQLEKSRLLSDRFSAERPKGSFSTLEIQRTEQGDSAMYLCASSLGREMVDEQFFGPGTRLTVL.

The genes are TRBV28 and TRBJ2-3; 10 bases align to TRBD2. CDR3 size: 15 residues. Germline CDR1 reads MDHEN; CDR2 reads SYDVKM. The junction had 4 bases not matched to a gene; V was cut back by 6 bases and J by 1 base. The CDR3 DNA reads TGTGCCAGCAGCCCAGCGGGAGGGCGCACAGATACGCAGTATTTT. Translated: CASSPAGGRTDTQYF.

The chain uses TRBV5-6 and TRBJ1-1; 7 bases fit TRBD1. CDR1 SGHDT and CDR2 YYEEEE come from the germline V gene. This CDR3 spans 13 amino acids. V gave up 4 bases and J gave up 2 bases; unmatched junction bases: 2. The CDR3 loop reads CASSRDSNTEAFF. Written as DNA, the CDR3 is TGTGCCAGCAGCAGGGACAGCAACACTGAAGCTTTCTTT.

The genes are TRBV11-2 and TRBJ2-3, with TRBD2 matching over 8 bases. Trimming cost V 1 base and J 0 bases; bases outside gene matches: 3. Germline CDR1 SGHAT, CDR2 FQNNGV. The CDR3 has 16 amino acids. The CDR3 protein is CASSLVVAGSTDTQYF. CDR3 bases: TGTGCCAGCAGCTTAGTGGTAGCGGGGAGCACAGATACGCAGTATTTT.

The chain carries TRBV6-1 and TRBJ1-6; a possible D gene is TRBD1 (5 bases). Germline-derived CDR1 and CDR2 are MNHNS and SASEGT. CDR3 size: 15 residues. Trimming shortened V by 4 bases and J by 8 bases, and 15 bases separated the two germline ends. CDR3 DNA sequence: TGTGCCAGCAGTGCCGCCGGGACTTTGGATTCACCCCTCCACTTT. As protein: CASSAAGTLDSPLHF.

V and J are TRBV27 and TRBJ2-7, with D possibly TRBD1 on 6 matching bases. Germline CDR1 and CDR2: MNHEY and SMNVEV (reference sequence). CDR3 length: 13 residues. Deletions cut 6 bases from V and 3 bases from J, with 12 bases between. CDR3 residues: CASRPGHYYEQYF. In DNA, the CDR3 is TGTGCCAGCAGGCCGGGACACTACTACGAGCAGTACTTC.

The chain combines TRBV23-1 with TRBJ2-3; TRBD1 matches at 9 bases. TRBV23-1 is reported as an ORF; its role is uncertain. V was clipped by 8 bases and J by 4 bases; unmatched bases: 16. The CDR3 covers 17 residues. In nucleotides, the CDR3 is TGCGCCAGCCCCAGGGGAGGGACAGGGCCACCCGCAGATACGCAGTATTTT. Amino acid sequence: CASPRGGTGPPADTQYF.

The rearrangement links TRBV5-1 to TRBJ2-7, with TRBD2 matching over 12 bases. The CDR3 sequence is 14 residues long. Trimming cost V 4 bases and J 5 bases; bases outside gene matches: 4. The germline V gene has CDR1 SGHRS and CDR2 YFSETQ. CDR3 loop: CASSLRTSGNEQYF. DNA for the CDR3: TGCGCCAGCAGCCTCCGGACTAGCGGGAACGAGCAGTACTTC.

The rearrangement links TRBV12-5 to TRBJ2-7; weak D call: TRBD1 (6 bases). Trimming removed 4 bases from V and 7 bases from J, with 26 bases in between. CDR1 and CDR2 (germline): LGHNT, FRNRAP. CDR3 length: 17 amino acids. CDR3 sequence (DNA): TGTGCTAGTGGTTCGTACACATCCGGGACATTAGCAGGGGAGCAGTACTTC. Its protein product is CASGSYTSGTLAGEQYF.

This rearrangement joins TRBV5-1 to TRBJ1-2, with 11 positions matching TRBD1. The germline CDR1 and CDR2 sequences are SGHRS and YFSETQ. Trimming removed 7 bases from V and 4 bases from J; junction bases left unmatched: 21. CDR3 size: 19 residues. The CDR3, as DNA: TGCGCCAGCCACTTTCTCCCCGGGACAGGGGGGTCTTTAGGCTATGGCTACACCTTC. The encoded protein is CASHFLPGTGGSLGYGYTF.

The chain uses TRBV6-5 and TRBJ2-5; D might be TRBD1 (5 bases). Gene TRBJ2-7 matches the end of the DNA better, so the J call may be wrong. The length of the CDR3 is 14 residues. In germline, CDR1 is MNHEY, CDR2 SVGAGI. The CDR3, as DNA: TGTGCCAGCAGTTACGACAGAGAACTCTACGAGCAGTACTTC. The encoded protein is CASSYDRELYEQYF.

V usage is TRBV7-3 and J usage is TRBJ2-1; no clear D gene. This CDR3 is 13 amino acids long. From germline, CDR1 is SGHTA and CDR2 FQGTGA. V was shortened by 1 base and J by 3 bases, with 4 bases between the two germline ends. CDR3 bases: TGTGCCAGCAGCTTAAACGGCTACAATGAGCAGTTCTTC. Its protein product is CASSLNGYNEQFF.

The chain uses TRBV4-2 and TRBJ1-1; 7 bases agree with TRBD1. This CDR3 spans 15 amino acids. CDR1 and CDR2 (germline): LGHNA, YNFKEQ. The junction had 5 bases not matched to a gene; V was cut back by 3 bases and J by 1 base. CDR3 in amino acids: CASSHNRGSNTEAFF. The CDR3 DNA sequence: TGTGCCAGCAGCCATAACAGGGGATCGAACACTGAAGCTTTCTTT.

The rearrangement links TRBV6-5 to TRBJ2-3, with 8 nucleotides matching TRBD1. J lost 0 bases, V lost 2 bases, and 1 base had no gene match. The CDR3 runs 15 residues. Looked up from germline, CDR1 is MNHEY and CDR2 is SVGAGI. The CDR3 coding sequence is TGTGCCAGCAGTTACACAGGGGGAAGCACAGATACGCAGTATTTT. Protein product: CASSYTGGSTDTQYF.

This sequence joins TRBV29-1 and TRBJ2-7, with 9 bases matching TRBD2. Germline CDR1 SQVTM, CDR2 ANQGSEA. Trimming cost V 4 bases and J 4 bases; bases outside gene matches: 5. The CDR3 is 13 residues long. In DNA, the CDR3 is TGCAGCGTTGCCCAGCTAGCGGGGTACGAGCAGTACTTC. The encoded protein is CSVAQLAGYEQYF.

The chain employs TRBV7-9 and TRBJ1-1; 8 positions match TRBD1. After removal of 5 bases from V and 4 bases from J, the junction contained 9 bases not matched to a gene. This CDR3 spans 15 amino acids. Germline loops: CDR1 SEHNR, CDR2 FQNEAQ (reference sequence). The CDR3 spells CASSTGTGKGTEAFF. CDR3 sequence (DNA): TGTGCCAGCAGCACAGGGACAGGAAAAGGCACTGAAGCTTTCTTT.

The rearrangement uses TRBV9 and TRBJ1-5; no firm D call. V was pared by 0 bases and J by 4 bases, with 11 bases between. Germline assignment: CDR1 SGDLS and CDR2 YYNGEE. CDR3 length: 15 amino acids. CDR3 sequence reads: CASSVDGGLNQPQHF. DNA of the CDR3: TGTGCCAGCAGCGTAGATGGAGGGCTTAATCAGCCCCAGCATTTT.